Here is one T cell receptor (beta chain) with its context. Its antigen is unidentified. Trimming cost V 5 bases and J 4 bases; bases outside gene matches: 7. The CDR3 is 15 amino acids. Germline CDR1 and CDR2: SEHNR and FQNEAQ (reference sequence). This sample was taken from a study of shared clonotypes between healthy human individuals. Study summary: A couple of women and a few men aged 18 to 49 made up the donors.

Findings and limits, study-wide: Sharing across four donors was highest in naive CD4 (approximately 5%) and lowest in memory CD8 (around 0.4%).

TCRdb's table, derived via immunoSEQ multiplex PCR, lists solely in-frame clones and lacks some. The data show under 1,100,000 clones, with 75% to 85% seen just once and 0.55% to 0.7% held by the top ten. The sequencing sample was made of memory CD4+ T cells from PBMCs. Sample subset: CD45RA-negative fraction. This chain links TRBV7-9 with TRBJ2-2, with 7 bases lining up with TRBD2. The receptor's source is a man between 18 and 35 years old in good health. Some clones in this sample may be carry-over from other donors' samples. The CDR3 sequence: CASSRLAPSTGELFF. Here the CDR3 DNA reads TGTGCCAGCAGCCGACTAGCCCCTAGCACCGGGGAGCTGTTTTTT.